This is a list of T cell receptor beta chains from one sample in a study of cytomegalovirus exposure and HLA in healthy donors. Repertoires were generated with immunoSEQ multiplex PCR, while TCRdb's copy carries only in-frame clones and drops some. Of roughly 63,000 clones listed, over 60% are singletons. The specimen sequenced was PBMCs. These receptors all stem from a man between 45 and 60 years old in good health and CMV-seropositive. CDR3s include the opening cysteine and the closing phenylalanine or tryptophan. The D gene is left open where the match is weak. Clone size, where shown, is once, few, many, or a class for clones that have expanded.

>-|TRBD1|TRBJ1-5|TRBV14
CASSQDPGGGQPQHF
TGTGCCAGCAGCCAAGATCCAGGGGGCGGGCAGCCCCAGCATTTT
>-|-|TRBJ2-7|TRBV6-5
CASSTAFSYEQYF
TGTGCCAGCAGCACTGCCTTCTCCTACGAGCAGTACTTC
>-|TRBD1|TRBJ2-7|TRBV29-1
CSVSTTGLYEQYF
TGCAGCGTTAGTACGACAGGGCTTTACGAGCAGTACTTC
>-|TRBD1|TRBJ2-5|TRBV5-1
CASSAGQGETQYF
TGCGCCAGCAGCGCGGGACAGGGAGAGACCCAGTACTTC
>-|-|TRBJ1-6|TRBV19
CASSTVGKIDSPLHF
TGTGCCAGTAGTACAGTCGGGAAAATTGATTCACCCCTCCACTTT
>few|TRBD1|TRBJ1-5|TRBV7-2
CASSLTGARGQPQHF
TGTGCCAGCAGCTTGACAGGGGCTCGCGGTCAGCCCCAGCATTTT
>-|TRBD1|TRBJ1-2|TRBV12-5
CASASSGQGGYTF
TGTGCTAGTGCATCCTCGGGACAGGGGGGCTACACCTTC
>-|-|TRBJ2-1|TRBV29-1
CSTRVGAIPNEQFF
TGCAGCACCCGCGTGGGAGCGATCCCCAATGAGCAGTTCTTC
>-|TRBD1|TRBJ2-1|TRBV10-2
CASALRDRGVAGPYNEQFF
TGCGCCAGCGCCCTCCGGGACAGGGGAGTAGCGGGGCCTTACAATGAGCAGTTCTTC
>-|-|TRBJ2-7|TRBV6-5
CASRSTGTSYEQYF
TGTGCCAGCAGATCGACAGGGACTTCTTACGAGCAGTACTTC
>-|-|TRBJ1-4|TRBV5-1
CASSSTGATNEKLFF
TGCGCCAGCAGCTCGACAGGTGCAACTAATGAAAAACTGTTTTTT
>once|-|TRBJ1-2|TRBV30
CAWSEQGLDGYTF
TGTGCCTGGAGTGAGCAGGGTTTGGATGGCTACACCTTC
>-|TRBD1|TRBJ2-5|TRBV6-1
CALDRGLETQYF
TGTGCCTTAGACAGGGGGCTTGAGACCCAGTACTTC
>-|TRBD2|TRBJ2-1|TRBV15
CATSRDPGTSGSPYNEQFF
TGTGCCACCAGCAGAGATCCTGGGACTAGCGGGAGCCCCTACAATGAGCAGTTCTTC
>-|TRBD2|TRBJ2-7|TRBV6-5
CASSYSGGVKGYEQYF
TGTGCCAGCAGTTACTCTGGGGGGGTTAAAGGCTACGAGCAGTACTTC
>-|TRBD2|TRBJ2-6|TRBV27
CASSFEAGRANVLTF
TGTGCCAGCAGTTTTGAAGCGGGAAGGGCCAACGTCCTGACTTTC
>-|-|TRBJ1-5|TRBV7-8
CASSLTREPLVAQHF
TGTGCCAGCAGCCTAACGCGGGAGCCCCTTGTGGCCCAGCATTTT
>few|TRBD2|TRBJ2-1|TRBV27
CASSPWAGGYNEQFF
TGTGCCAGCAGCCCATGGGCGGGAGGCTACAATGAGCAGTTCTTC
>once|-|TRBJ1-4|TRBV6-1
CASRGTNEKLFF
TGTGCCAGCAGGGGCACTAATGAAAAACTGTTTTTT
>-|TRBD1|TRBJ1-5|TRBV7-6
CASSPTGGSGQPQHF
TGTGCCAGCAGCCCTACAGGGGGCTCAGGTCAGCCCCAGCATTTT
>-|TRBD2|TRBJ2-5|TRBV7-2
CASSLVAGGPLETQYF
TGTGCCAGCAGCCTAGTAGCGGGGGGGCCTTTGGAGACCCAGTACTTC
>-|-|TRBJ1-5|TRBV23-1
CASSHPVHPQHF
TGCGCCAGCAGTCATCCGGTTCACCCCCAGCATTTT
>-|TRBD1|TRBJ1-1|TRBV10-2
CASSDTDRGGTEAFF
TGCGCCAGCAGTGATACCGACAGGGGGGGTACTGAAGCTTTCTTT
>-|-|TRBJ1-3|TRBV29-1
CSVEGDGGDGNTIYF
TGCAGCGTTGAAGGGGATGGAGGGGACGGCAACACCATATATTTT
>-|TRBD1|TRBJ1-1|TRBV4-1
CASSSRQGIMNTEAFF
TGCGCCAGCAGCTCCCGACAGGGAATTATGAACACTGAAGCTTTCTTT
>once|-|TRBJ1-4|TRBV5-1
CASSTGQSANEKLFF
TGCGCCAGCAGCACCGGACAGTCGGCTAATGAAAAACTGTTTTTT
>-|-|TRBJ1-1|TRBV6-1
CASSEARFVNTEAFF
TGTGCCAGCAGTGAAGCGCGTTTTGTGAACACTGAAGCTTTCTTT